This TCR beta chain came from a study of long-term antiretroviral therapy in people with HIV. The assay used was immunoSEQ (version v3.0), run at survey level. Each sample had sequencing targeting about 35,000-50,000 T-cell genomes. Data came from immunoSEQ multiplex PCR; TCRdb stores just in-frame clones and leaves some out. The table records about 31,000 clones, 80% to 90% of them present only once. Sequencing was performed on unsorted PBMCs, taken 0.8 years before starting antiretroviral therapy. The source is a man in his late teens or twenties with HIV.

The CDR3 region has the DNA TGTGCCAGCAGTTTATTGGGTGGTAGCTCCTACGAGCAGTACTTC. Its protein is CASSLLGGSSYEQYF. This rearrangement joins TRBV27 to TRBJ2-7, with no clear D. The CDR3 length is 15 residues. Germline loops: CDR1 MNHEY, CDR2 SMNVEV (reference sequence). The germline V and J ends were trimmed by 1 base and 0 bases, with 10 bases remaining between them.